The rows below give T cell receptor beta chains drawn from one sample of a study of pediatric ulcerative colitis. Assay: immunoSEQ multiplex PCR; the TCRdb copy retains only in-frame clones and omits some. This sample has tens of thousands of clones, with 60% to 75% found just once. The specimen sequenced was gut tissue. These receptors were taken from a boy younger than 18 with moderate ulcerative colitis. Both conserved end residues are part of each CDR3. Part of the rows lack a size; the others show once, few, many or a class for expanded clones.

>NA|TRBJ1-4|TRBV6-5
CASRTWGDNEKLFF
>NA|TRBJ2-7|TRBV30
CAWSWQDPYEQYF
>NA|TRBJ2-5|TRBV6-6
CASRREETQYF
>NA|TRBJ2-1|TRBV18
CASSRDRSPLDEQFF
>few|TRBJ2-6|TRBV5-8
CASSGASSGANVLTF
>NA|TRBJ2-2|TRBV21-1
CASSPREAGAGHAGELFF
>NA|TRBJ2-5|TRBV18
CASSPLGLAGDVTQYF
>NA|TRBJ2-5|TRBV7-6
CASSLVQGLGTQYF
>medium-sized|TRBJ1-6|TRBV11-2
CASSILPGFNSPLHF
>NA|TRBJ2-1|TRBV5-1
CASSPRTGIDEQFF
>NA|TRBJ2-1|TRBV27
CASSFGRSGTGIMFNEQFF
>NA|TRBJ2-2|TRBV11-3
CASSLVGSPGTGELFF
>few|TRBJ2-2|TRBV7-3
CASRLSYTGELFF
>medium-sized|TRBJ1-2|TRBV7-2
CASSLVGTVRYGYTF
>NA|TRBJ2-1|TRBV6-5
CASSYGGGISNNEQFF
>NA|TRBJ2-3|TRBV7-7
CASSKTGTDTQYF
>NA|TRBJ2-1|TRBV2
CASNRPGTGSNEQFF
>NA|TRBJ2-1|TRBV6-6
CASSYSWGDEQFF
>NA|TRBJ2-1|TRBV10-1
CASSEIGAAEAHPDEQFF
>NA|TRBJ2-7|TRBV30
CAWNLSPYEQYF
>NA|TRBJ2-5|TRBV5-4
CASSLIGQGADRTQYF
>NA|TRBJ1-1|TRBV4-1
CATQPGIMNTEAFF
>NA|TRBJ2-1|TRBV9
CASSAPISGGAFYNEQFF
>NA|TRBJ2-5|TRBV7-2
CASSLVGTSLVETQYF
>NA|TRBJ1-1|TRBV30
CAWSVGVGNTEAFF
>NA|TRBJ2-7|TRBV10-3
CAISESVSGGHEQYF
>NA|TRBJ1-6|TRBV19
CATHRRGRNSPLHF
>NA|TRBJ1-1|TRBV14
CASSPSMRLTEAFF
>NA|TRBJ1-2|TRBV7-9
CASSLGYPPYTF
>few|TRBJ2-1|TRBV27
CASSSPSGGGYNEQFF
>NA|TRBJ2-3|TRBV7-9
CASSFLLSSTDTQYF
>NA|TRBJ2-7|TRBV18
CASSPLQEFSYEQYF
>NA|TRBJ1-1|TRBV11-2
CASSLNVLLQPTNTEAFF
>NA|TRBJ2-7|TRBV29-1
CSGGLAGVLYEQYF
>NA|TRBJ1-6|TRBV6-4
CASSISSNSPLHF
>few|TRBJ1-1|TRBV7-9
CASSFPTGAEGTEAFF
>few|TRBJ2-2|TRBV6-1
CASSEAYRQNTGELFF
>NA|TRBJ1-2|TRBV18
CASSLTRTGPYNYGYTF
>once|TRBJ2-2|TRBV18
CASSPGTSGTGELFF
>NA|TRBJ2-1|TRBV19
CASSLGLLLSDEQFF
>few|TRBJ2-7|TRBV7-6
CASSLAGPSYEQYF
>NA|TRBJ1-4|TRBV14
CASSPGTATNEKLFF
>NA|TRBJ1-4|TRBV6-1
CASTKREGDEKLFF
>few|TRBJ2-7|TRBV18
CASSPPAGTSYEQYF
>few|TRBJ2-7|TRBV9
CASSDSGTSGVEQYF
>few|TRBJ2-2|TRBV5-1
CASSLEGNTGELFF
>NA|TRBJ1-5|TRBV6-1
CASSEKDRGQPQHF
>NA|TRBJ2-1|TRBV7-2
CASSLESGYNEQFF
>NA|TRBJ2-7|TRBV28
CASSFWSGEQYF
>NA|TRBJ1-5|TRBV28
CASSPIVGEFQPQHF